The rows below give T cell receptor beta chains drawn from one sample of a study of cytomegalovirus exposure and HLA in healthy donors. The protocol was immunoSEQ multiplex PCR, while the TCRdb copy is restricted to in-frame clones and leaves out a portion. This repertoire shows 150,000 or so clones, around 72% found once; its top ten account for around 3.2%. Input material: PBMCs. These receptors were collected from a woman aged 45-60 years in good health and CMV-seropositive. Each CDR3 is given with its conserved first and last residue. A D gene is named only where the DNA matches it firmly. Clone size is stated in some rows and not others, as once, few, many or a class when expanded.

d_gene: TRBD1; j_gene: TRBJ1-1; abundance: .; v_gene: TRBV19; CDR3nt: TGTGCCAGCCAGGAGACAGGGGCGCAGACTGAAGCTTTCTTT; CDR3aa: CASQETGAQTEAFF
d_gene: TRBD2; j_gene: TRBJ2-1; abundance: .; v_gene: TRBV7-6; CDR3nt: TGTGCCAGCAGCCCGCGACCGGGACTAGCGGGGGAGTACAATGAGCAGTTCTTC; CDR3aa: CASSPRPGLAGEYNEQFF
d_gene: TRBD1; j_gene: TRBJ2-1; abundance: .; v_gene: TRBV9; CDR3nt: TGTGCCAGCAGCCCTCGGACAGGGGGTAATGAGCAGTTCTTC; CDR3aa: CASSPRTGGNEQFF
d_gene: .; j_gene: TRBJ2-7; abundance: few; v_gene: TRBV27; CDR3nt: TGTGCCAGCAGTTTATCGAGACACGAGTACGAGCAGTACTTC; CDR3aa: CASSLSRHEYEQYF
d_gene: TRBD2; j_gene: TRBJ2-3; abundance: few; v_gene: TRBV7-3; CDR3nt: TGTGCCAGCAGCTTGGGACTAGCGGGAGGGCTGGGTGGCACAGATACGCAGTATTTT; CDR3aa: CASSLGLAGGLGGTDTQYF
d_gene: .; j_gene: TRBJ2-1; abundance: .; v_gene: TRBV10-3; CDR3nt: TGTGCCATCAGTGGGCCCGCCTACAATGAGCAGTTCTTC; CDR3aa: CAISGPAYNEQFF
d_gene: .; j_gene: TRBJ1-1; abundance: .; v_gene: TRBV2; CDR3nt: TGTGCCAGCAGTGAAGCGCTGGGAGGTGGGATAGCTGAAGCTTTCTTT; CDR3aa: CASSEALGGGIAEAFF
d_gene: TRBD2; j_gene: TRBJ2-3; abundance: .; v_gene: TRBV9; CDR3nt: TGTGCCAGCAGCTCAAGCGGGAAACTAGATACGCAGTATTTT; CDR3aa: CASSSSGKLDTQYF
d_gene: .; j_gene: TRBJ2-3; abundance: .; v_gene: TRBV6-4; CDR3nt: TGTGCCAGCAGTCTGTTCTCGAGTAGCATAGATACGCAGTATTTT; CDR3aa: CASSLFSSSIDTQYF
d_gene: .; j_gene: TRBJ1-2; abundance: .; v_gene: TRBV18; CDR3nt: TGTGCCAGCTCACCTTCTCTGGGGGGTACTTATGGCTACACCTTC; CDR3aa: CASSPSLGGTYGYTF
d_gene: TRBD1; j_gene: TRBJ1-1; abundance: .; v_gene: TRBV2; CDR3nt: TGTGCCAGCAGCGACAGGGACACTGAAGCTTTCTTT; CDR3aa: CASSDRDTEAFF